This entry describes one TCR beta chain. What it binds is not known. This sample was taken from a study of spatial heterogeneity in lung cancer. Study-level results: Mutation counts in tumors were tracked by counts of expanded intratumoral alpha and beta TCRs.

A single record per CDR3 protein comes from TCRdb applying MiXCR to the 5' RACE reads. Altogether 10,000 to 15,000 distinct CDR3 sequences are present, about 6.8% being singletons, with the ten largest covering about 3.5%. The CDR3 is made up of 19 amino acids. Trimming removed 0 bases from V and 7 bases from J; junction bases left unmatched: 17. Looked up from germline, CDR1 is LGHDT and CDR2 is YNNKEL (reference sequence). As to time point: sample taken at primary tumor resection. The material was lung tumor tissue, obtained at surgery. This chain joins TRBV3-1 and TRBJ2-7, with TRBD2 matching 11 bases. The source is a female donor with early-stage non-small cell lung cancer. This CDR3 is CASSQDMSASGRPWEEQYF. The CDR3 DNA reads as TGTGCCAGCAGCCAAGATATGTCGGCTAGCGGGAGGCCCTGGGAAGAGCAGTACTTC.